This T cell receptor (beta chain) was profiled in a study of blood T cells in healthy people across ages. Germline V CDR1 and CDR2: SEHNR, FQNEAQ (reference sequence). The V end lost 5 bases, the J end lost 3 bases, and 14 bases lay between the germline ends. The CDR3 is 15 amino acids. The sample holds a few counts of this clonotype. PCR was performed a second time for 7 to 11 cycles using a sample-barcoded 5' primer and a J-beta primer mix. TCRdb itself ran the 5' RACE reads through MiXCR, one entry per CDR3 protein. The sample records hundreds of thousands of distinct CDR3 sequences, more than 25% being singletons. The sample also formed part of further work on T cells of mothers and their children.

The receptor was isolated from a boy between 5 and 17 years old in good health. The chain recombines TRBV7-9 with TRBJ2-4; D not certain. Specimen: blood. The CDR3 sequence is CASSPPGLVKNIQYF. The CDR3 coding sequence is TGTGCCAGCAGCCCCCCGGGTTTGGTCAAAAACATTCAGTACTTC.